This TCR beta chain was sequenced during a study of cytomegalovirus exposure and HLA in healthy donors. Study summary: The 90 to 150 validation repertoires, a later analysis reported, used the same platform as the approximately 630 first-cohort repertoires.

Germline-derived CDR1 and CDR2 are MNHEY and SMNVEV (reference sequence). The ends lost 6 bases at V and 4 bases at J; junction bases unmatched: 13. The CDR3 has 18 amino acids. Clones were sequenced by immunoSEQ multiplex PCR, and TCRdb holds only the in-frame ones, with some missing. The data show about 250,000 clones, with 87% seen just once and about 12% held by the top ten. This clone was seen a single time. The antigen is unknown. Whole-study findings and limits: Subsequent analysis of the 120 or so validation repertoires found a tendency for first-cohort TCR clusters to co-occur. Investigators reported 150 to 200 TCR beta chains as tied to cytomegalovirus.

The sequence derives from a young man in good health and CMV-seropositive. Material for sequencing was PBMCs. This chain links TRBV27 with TRBJ2-2; the match to TRBD1 covers 11 bases. The CDR3 protein is CASSRSGQGARITGELFF. CDR3 DNA: TGTGCCAGCAGCCGTTCCGGACAGGGGGCGCGGATCACCGGGGAGCTGTTTTTT.